The 27 T cell receptor beta chains below were found in one sample sequenced in a study of blood T cell repertoires in COVID-19. TCRdb keeps only in-frame clones here, not all; method: immunoSEQ multiplex PCR. Of around 170,000 clones listed, over 80% are singletons. Material for sequencing was peripheral blood. The receptors were gathered from a woman in her 70s with COVID-19, enrolled during active disease.

This clone was counted once. The chain joins TRBV24-1 to TRBJ2-1; perhaps TRBD2 as D (6 bases). V was pared by 4 bases and J by 12 bases, with 12 bases between. Germline assignment: CDR1 KGHDR and CDR2 SFDVKD. This CDR3 region has 12 residues. The CDR3 bases are TGTGCCACCAGTGACCCGGGGAGGTTGCAGTTCTTC. It is translated as CATSDPGRLQFF.

The chain combines TRBV3-1 (or the pseudogene TRBV3-2) with TRBJ1-1; D is unclear. Per germline, CDR1 LGHDT and CDR2 YNNKEL (reference sequence). The V gene lost 2 bases and the J gene lost 0 bases, with 7 bases spanning the gap. The CDR3 spans 14 residues. CDR3 amino acids: CASSQPSLNTEAFF. CDR3 DNA sequence: TGTGCCAGCAGCCAACCCAGTTTGAACACTGAAGCTTTCTTT.

The chain is built from TRBV2 and TRBJ2-5, with TRBD2 matching 8 bases. V was clipped by 4 bases and J by 5 bases; unmatched bases: 24. This CDR3 comprises 20 residues. CDR1 SNHLY and CDR2 FYNNEI come from the germline V gene. CDR3 sequence: CASSVSPGRGSQGNRETQYF. In DNA form, the CDR3 reads TGTGCCAGCAGTGTCTCTCCCGGGAGGGGATCTCAGGGAAATAGGGAGACCCAGTACTTC.

This clone was counted only a few times. The chain joins TRBV28 to TRBJ2-3; 7 bases fit TRBD1. V dropped 6 bases and J dropped 2; count of bases not matched to a gene: 11. Germline V CDR1 and CDR2: MDHEN, SYDVKM. The CDR3 has 16 amino acids. In nucleotides, the CDR3 is TGTGCCAGCAGCATTGGGACAGCTTACTTCACAGATACGCAGTATTTT. Amino acids: CASSIGTAYFTDTQYF.

This sequence joins TRBV19 and TRBJ2-5; TRBD1 matches at 7 bases. CDR1 LNHDA and CDR2 SQIVND come from the germline V gene (reference sequence). This CDR3 comprises 15 residues. After removal of 4 bases from V and 1 base from J, the junction contained 6 bases not matched to a gene. The CDR3: CASSKKRQGQETQYF. In DNA, the CDR3 is TGTGCCAGTAGTAAAAAACGACAGGGCCAAGAGACCCAGTACTTC.

This chain links TRBV4-3 with TRBJ2-7; TRBD2 aligns across 10 bases. In germline, CDR1 is LGHNA, CDR2 YSLEER. The CDR3 is 16 amino acids. Unmatched junction bases numbered 5, after V lost 1 base and J lost 2 bases. The CDR3 nucleotides are TGCGCCAGCAGCCAAGTTCGCCTAGCGGGAGCCTACGAGCAGTACTTC. Translated: CASSQVRLAGAYEQYF.

The chain links TRBV2 to TRBJ1-1; 7 bases line up with TRBD1. This CDR3 is 12 amino acids long. Trimming removed 2 bases from V and 7 bases from J; junction bases left unmatched: 1. Germline V lookup: CDR1 SNHLY, CDR2 FYNNEI. CDR3 DNA: TGTGCCAGCAGTGAAACAGGGGTTGAAGCTTTCTTT. Translation: CASSETGVEAFF. Filled out from reference TRBV2 and TRBJ1-1, the complete variable domain reads EPEVTQTPSHQVTQMGQEVILRCVPISNHLYFYWYRQILGQKVEFLVSFYNNEISEKSEIFDDQFSVERPDGSNFTLKIRSTKLEDSAMYFCASSETGVEAFFGQGTRLTVV.

The rearrangement joins TRBV11-3 to TRBJ2-1, with D perhaps matching TRBD1 (6 bases). The germline V and J ends were trimmed by 2 bases and 10 bases, with 15 bases remaining between them. The CDR3 loop spans 14 amino acids. In germline, CDR1 is SGHNT, CDR2 YENEEA. CDR3 nucleotides: TGTGCCAGCAGCTTAACCACGGGGCAGGGGGAGCAGTTCTTC. Amino acid sequence: CASSLTTGQGEQFF. Filled out from reference TRBV11-3 and TRBJ2-1, the complete variable domain reads EAGVVQSPRYKIIEKKQPVAFWCNPISGHNTLYWYLQNLGQGPELLIRYENEEAVDDSQLPKDRFSAERLKGVDSTLKIQPAELGDSAVYLCASSLTTGQGEQFFGPGTRLTVL.

This chain connects TRBV19 to TRBJ2-7; D is unresolved. V was cut by 3 bases and J by 5 bases, with 11 bases left in between. In germline, CDR1 is LNHDA, CDR2 SQIVND (reference sequence). This CDR3 has 13 amino acids. The CDR3 nucleotides read TGTGCCAGTAGTATCATCGTCGGTAACGAGCAGTACTTC. Translating gives CASSIIVGNEQYF.

This clone was observed a few times. The V call is TRBV10-1, the J call TRBJ2-7, with D uncertain. V lost 5 bases to trimming and J lost 0 bases, with 17 bases between them. The CDR3 has 16 residues. The germline gives CDR1 WNHNN, CDR2 SYGVQD (reference sequence). The CDR3 loop is CASSPLTGASSYEQYF. The CDR3 DNA sequence: TGCGCCAGCAGTCCCTTAACCGGAGCAAGCTCCTACGAGCAGTACTTC.

This clone was seen at least ten times. The J gene is TRBJ2-1, the V gene TRBV21-1; the table's TRBD1 call for D was not verified on the DNA. TRBV21-1 is assigned pseudogene status. The CDR3 runs 18 residues. The CDR3 bases are TGTGCCAGCAGCGCCACAGGGGGCACCCGGAGCTCCTACAATGAGCAGTTCTTC. This gives the protein CASSATGGTRSSYNEQFF.

The chain has TRBV27 and TRBJ2-7, with TRBD1 as a possible D gene (5 bases). Per germline, CDR1 MNHEY and CDR2 SMNVEV (reference sequence). Deletions cut 8 bases from V and 3 bases from J, with 20 bases between. This CDR3 comprises 15 residues. The CDR3 bases are TGTGCCAGCCGTCAGGGTTCAGGGATGGGCTACGAGCAGTACTTC. Its translation is CASRQGSGMGYEQYF.

The V call is TRBV7-2, the J call TRBJ1-1, with TRBD1 matching over 7 bases. The trim removed 5 bases at V and 2 bases at J, leaving 5 bases unmatched. Germline V gene sequence: CDR1 SGHTA, CDR2 FQGNSA. The CDR3 contains 14 residues. The CDR3 region is CASSLRDSNTEAFF. CDR3 nucleotides: TGTGCCAGCAGCCTCCGGGACAGCAACACTGAAGCTTTCTTT.

The CDR3 DNA reads TGCGCCAGCAGCTTGGCGGCGGGAGGGATAAATGAGCAGTTCTTC. Amino acid sequence: CASSLAAGGINEQFF. The chain links TRBV5-1 to TRBJ2-1, with 9 bases that match TRBD2. The CDR3 covers 15 residues. With V trimmed by 0 bases and J by 7 bases, 5 bases remained unmatched. Germline V CDR1 and CDR2: SGHRS, YFSETQ.

The chain joins TRBV9 to TRBJ2-1; a weak D match, TRBD2 (5 bases). This CDR3 has 13 amino acids. Germline CDR1 is SGDLS and CDR2 is YYNGEE. The germline V and J ends were trimmed by 4 bases and 6 bases, with 11 bases remaining between them. The chain's CDR3 is CASSNGLINEQFF. CDR3 DNA sequence: TGTGCCAGCAGCAATGGACTGATCAATGAGCAGTTCTTC.

The chain couples TRBV7-9 to TRBJ2-5; D might be TRBD2 (6 bases). Per the germline V gene, CDR1 is SEHNR and CDR2 is FQNEAQ (reference sequence). This CDR3 is 14 amino acids long. V was trimmed by 2 bases and J by 3 bases, leaving 10 bases between them. The CDR3 DNA reads as TGTGCCAGCAGCTTATACCAGCGGGAAGAGACCCAGTACTTC. This encodes CASSLYQREETQYF.

This chain uses TRBV18 with TRBJ2-3; maybe TRBD2 (5 bases). V was clipped by 6 bases and J by 2 bases, with 12 bases between them. Germline CDR1 is KGHSH and CDR2 is LQKENI. CDR3 length: 14 amino acids. For the CDR3, the DNA is TGTGCCAGCTCTCCTGAGGGCAACACAGATACGCAGTATTTT. This sequence encodes CASSPEGNTDTQYF.

The gene calls are TRBV7-3 and TRBJ2-2, with 12 bases identical to TRBD1. The CDR3 runs 17 residues. V lost 4 bases to trimming and J lost 7 bases; unmatched junction nucleotides: 10. CDR1 and CDR2 (germline): SGHTA, FQGTGA. CDR3 in DNA: TGTGCCAGCAGCTACCCCGGGACAGGGGGCGATAGCGGGGAGCTGTTTTTT. Translation: CASSYPGTGGDSGELFF.

This chain connects TRBV6-1 to TRBJ1-5, with D tentatively TRBD1 (6 bases). The CDR3 runs 17 residues. V lost 4 bases, J lost 5 bases, and 21 bases lay in between. The germline V gene encodes CDR1 MNHNS and CDR2 SASEGT. The CDR3 DNA sequence: TGTGCCAGCAGTGGGCCCGGGACATTAAAGTGGGATCAGCCCCAGCATTTT. This sequence encodes CASSGPGTLKWDQPQHF.

This clone came up once. The rearrangement uses TRBV7-6 and TRBJ2-3; 12 bases match TRBD2. V lost 5 bases to trimming and J lost 0 bases; unmatched junction nucleotides: 3. The CDR3 length is 16 residues. Germline V CDR1 and CDR2: SGHVS, FNYEAQ. Here the CDR3 DNA reads TGTGCCAGCAGCACTGGACTAGCGGGAAGCACAGATACGCAGTATTTT. This codes for CASSTGLAGSTDTQYF.

The chain uses TRBV19 and TRBJ1-5; 7 positions match TRBD1. CDR3 size: 15 residues. Unmatched junction bases numbered 13, after V lost 8 bases and J lost 6 bases. CDR1 is LNHDA, CDR2 SQIVND, per germline (reference sequence). The CDR3: CASHGDRSFSQPQHF. The CDR3 nucleotides are TGTGCCAGTCATGGGGACAGAAGTTTTAGTCAGCCCCAGCATTTT.

V and J are TRBV7-2 and TRBJ2-7, with TRBD2 matching over 11 bases. Germline V gene lookup returns CDR1 SGHTA and CDR2 FQGNSA. The CDR3 has 15 residues. J lost 3 bases, V lost 3 bases, and 4 bases had no gene match. The CDR3 sequence is CASSFQLAGGYEQYF. CDR3 nucleotides: TGTGCCAGCAGCTTCCAGCTAGCGGGAGGCTACGAGCAGTACTTC.

The chain links TRBV18 to TRBJ1-1, with TRBD1 identical over 8 bases. The V gene's germline CDR1 is KGHSH and CDR2 LQKENI. The ends lost 4 bases at V and 6 bases at J; junction bases unmatched: 10. This CDR3 contains 15 residues. DNA of the CDR3: TGTGCCAGCTCACTCCAGCAGGGGGCTTCTGCTGAAGCTTTCTTT. Translated, it gives CASSLQQGASAEAFF.

The rearrangement links TRBV19 to TRBJ1-1; D gene ambiguous. Germline V lookup: CDR1 LNHDA, CDR2 SQIVND (reference sequence). This CDR3 contains 15 residues. V lost 1 base and J lost 1, with 10 bases in between. The CDR3 DNA follows: TGTGCCAGTAGTATAGTTGGTGAGGCGAACACTGAAGCTTTCTTT. The encoded protein is CASSIVGEANTEAFF.

The chain joins TRBV28 to TRBJ2-7, with TRBD1 matching over 9 bases. The CDR3 runs 14 residues. V shed 5 bases, J shed 6 bases, and the junction held 8 bases outside the gene matches. From germline, CDR1 is MDHEN and CDR2 SYDVKM. The CDR3 spells CASSTGTGSPEQYF. The CDR3 DNA sequence: TGTGCCAGCAGTACCGGGACAGGGTCTCCCGAGCAGTACTTC.

This chain uses TRBV5-1 with TRBJ2-7; D is unresolved. The germline gives CDR1 SGHRS, CDR2 YFSETQ. V lost 3 bases and J lost 4, with 14 bases in between. This CDR3 region has 14 residues. The CDR3 region is CASSSYDGAYEQYF. Here the CDR3 DNA reads TGCGCCAGCAGCTCCTACGATGGAGCTTACGAGCAGTACTTC.

CDR3 in amino acids: CSVERRGGGTEAFF. CDR3 coding DNA: TGCAGCGTTGAAAGACGGGGAGGGGGCACTGAAGCTTTCTTT. The chain links TRBV29-1 to TRBJ1-1; a weak D match, TRBD1 (6 bases). Germline CDR1 and CDR2: SQVTM and ANQGSEA. The CDR3 runs to 14 residues. Trimming cost V 2 bases and J 4 bases, with 14 bases left between them.